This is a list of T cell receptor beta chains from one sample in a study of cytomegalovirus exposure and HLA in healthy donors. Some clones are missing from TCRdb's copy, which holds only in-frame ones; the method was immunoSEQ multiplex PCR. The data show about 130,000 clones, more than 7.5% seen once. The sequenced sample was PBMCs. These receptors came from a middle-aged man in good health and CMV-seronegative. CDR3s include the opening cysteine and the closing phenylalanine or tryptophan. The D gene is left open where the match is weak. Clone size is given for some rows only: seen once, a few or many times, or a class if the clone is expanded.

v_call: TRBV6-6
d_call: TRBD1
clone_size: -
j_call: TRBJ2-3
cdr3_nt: TGTGCCAGCGGGGACAGATCACATACGCAGTATTTT
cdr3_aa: CASGDRSHTQYF

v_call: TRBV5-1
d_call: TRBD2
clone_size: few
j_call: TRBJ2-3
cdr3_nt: TGCGCCAGCAGCTTAGCGGGAGGGCCGACAGATACGCAGTATTTT
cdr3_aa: CASSLAGGPTDTQYF

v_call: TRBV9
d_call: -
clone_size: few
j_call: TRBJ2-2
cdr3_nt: TGTGCCAGCAGCGTAGTGTCGCAGGGGGGCACCGGGGAGCTGTTTTTT
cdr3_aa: CASSVVSQGGTGELFF

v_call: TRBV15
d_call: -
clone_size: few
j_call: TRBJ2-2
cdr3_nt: TGTGCCACCAGCAGAGATGCGCCAAACACCGGGGAGCTGTTTTTT
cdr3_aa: CATSRDAPNTGELFF

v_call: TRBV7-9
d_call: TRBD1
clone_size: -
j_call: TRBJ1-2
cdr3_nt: TGTGCCAGCAGATCTCCGGACAGGGAGTATGGCTACACCTTC
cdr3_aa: CASRSPDREYGYTF

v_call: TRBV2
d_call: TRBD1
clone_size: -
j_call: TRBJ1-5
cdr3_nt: TGTGCCAGCAGTACGGACAGGGGGGGCGGTCAGCCCCAGCATTTT
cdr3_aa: CASSTDRGGGQPQHF

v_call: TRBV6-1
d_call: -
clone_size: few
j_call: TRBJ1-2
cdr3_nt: TGTGCCAGCAGCTTGATGGGGCACGCTGGCTACACCTTC
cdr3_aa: CASSLMGHAGYTF

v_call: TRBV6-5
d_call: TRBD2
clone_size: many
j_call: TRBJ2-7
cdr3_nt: TGTGCCAGCAGTTCCCCGGGGGGTTTTTTTGACGAGCAGTACTTC
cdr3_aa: CASSSPGGFFDEQYF

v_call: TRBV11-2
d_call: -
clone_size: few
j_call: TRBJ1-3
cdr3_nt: TGTGCCAGCAGCTTAGATCCCAGGGTATCTGGAAACACCATATATTTT
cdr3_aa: CASSLDPRVSGNTIYF

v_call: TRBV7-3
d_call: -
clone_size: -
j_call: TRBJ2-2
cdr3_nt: TGTGCCAGCAGCCTCACCGGGGAGCTGTTTTTT
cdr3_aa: CASSLTGELFF

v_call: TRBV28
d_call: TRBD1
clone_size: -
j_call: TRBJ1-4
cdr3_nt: TGTGCCAGCAGGAAGACTGGACAGGGAAATGAAAAACTGTTTTTT
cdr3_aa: CASRKTGQGNEKLFF

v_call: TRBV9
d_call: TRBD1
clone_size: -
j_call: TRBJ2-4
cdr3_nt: TGTGCCAGCAGCGTAGGTGGACAGGGGATGACGGCCAAAAACATTCAGTACTTC
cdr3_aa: CASSVGGQGMTAKNIQYF

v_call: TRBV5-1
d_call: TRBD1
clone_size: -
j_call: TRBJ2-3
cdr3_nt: TGCGCCAGCAGCTTGGAACTAGGACAGGCGGATACGCAGTATTTT
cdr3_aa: CASSLELGQADTQYF

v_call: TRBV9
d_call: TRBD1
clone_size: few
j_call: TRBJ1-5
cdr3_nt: TGTGCCAGCAGCGTACCTGCTGGGACAGGGTGTCAGCCCCAGCATTTT
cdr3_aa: CASSVPAGTGCQPQHF

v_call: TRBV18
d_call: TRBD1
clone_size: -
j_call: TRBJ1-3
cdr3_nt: TGTGCCAGCTCATGGGACAGCGAATTCGGAAACACCATATATTTT
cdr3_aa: CASSWDSEFGNTIYF

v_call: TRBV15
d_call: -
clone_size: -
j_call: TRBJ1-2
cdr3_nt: TGTGCCACCAGCAGCCCACCGAGCTATGGCTACACCTTC
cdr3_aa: CATSSPPSYGYTF

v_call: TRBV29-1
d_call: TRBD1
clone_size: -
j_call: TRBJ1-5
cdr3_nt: TGCAGCGTTGAAGCAGGGGGAGGTAATCAGCCCCAGCATTTT
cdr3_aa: CSVEAGGGNQPQHF

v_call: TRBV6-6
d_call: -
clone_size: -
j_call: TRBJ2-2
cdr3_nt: TGTGCCAGCGAGGTCGTACAGAACACCGGGGAGCTGTTTTTT
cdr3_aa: CASEVVQNTGELFF

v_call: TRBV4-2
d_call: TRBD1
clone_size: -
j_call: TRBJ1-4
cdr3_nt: TGTGCCAGCAGGACAGGGGGCGAGACTAATGAAAAACTGTTTTTT
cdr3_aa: CASRTGGETNEKLFF

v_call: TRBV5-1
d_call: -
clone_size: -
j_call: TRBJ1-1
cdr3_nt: TGCGCCAGCAGCTTGTTGGAAAAGCGCACTGAAGCTTTCTTT
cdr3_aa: CASSLLEKRTEAFF

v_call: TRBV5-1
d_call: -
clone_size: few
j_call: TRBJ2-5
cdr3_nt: TGCGCCAGCAGCTTAGACAGGCCGGAGACCCAGTACTTC
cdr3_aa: CASSLDRPETQYF

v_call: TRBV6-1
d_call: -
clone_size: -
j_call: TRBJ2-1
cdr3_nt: TGTGCCAGCATTCGGGCTGAGGGATGGACTGAGCAGTTCTTC
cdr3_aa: CASIRAEGWTEQFF

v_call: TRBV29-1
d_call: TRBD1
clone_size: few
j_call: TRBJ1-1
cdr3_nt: TGCAGCGGGGCAGAGGGGGCCGTCACTGAAGCTTTCTTT
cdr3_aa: CSGAEGAVTEAFF

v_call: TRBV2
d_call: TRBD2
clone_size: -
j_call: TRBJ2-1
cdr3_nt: TGTGCCAGCAGTGGGCTAGCGGGAGGGTTTGAGCAGTTCTTC
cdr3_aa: CASSGLAGGFEQFF

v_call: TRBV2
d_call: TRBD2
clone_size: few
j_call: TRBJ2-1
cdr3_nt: TGTGCCAGCAGGGAGCGGGAGGGCTTCAATGAGCAGTTCTTC
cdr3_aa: CASREREGFNEQFF